This note documents a single T cell receptor (beta chain) sequence. No antigen is known for it. Both about-4-week and about-12-week second-dose recipients were combined. Only in-frame clones appear in the TCRdb table, and some are missing; sequencing was by immunoSEQ multiplex PCR. The repertoire holds around 130,000 clones, 89% seen once, with roughly a tenth in the top ten. The CDR3 is 14 amino acids. Germline values: CDR1 SEHNR, CDR2 FQNEAQ (reference sequence). Trimming stripped 4 bases from V and 2 bases from J, with 12 bases between. These data come from a study of T cell responses to AZD1222 COVID-19 vaccine. Overall study findings and caveats: No day 14 peak samples; only post-peak repertoires were characterized. Just a handful of AZD1222 recipients were seropositive at baseline. Clonal diversity was possibly underestimated, and white British individuals and females predominated among donors.

Material: peripheral blood, obtained 28 days after the second AZD1222 dose. The clonotype originates from an adult who received the AZD1222 COVID-19 vaccine. The chain carries TRBV7-9 and TRBJ2-7; possible D gene TRBD2, 6 bases. The CDR3 DNA follows: TGTGCCAGCAGCTCAAGGGCGGGGACCTACGAGCAGTACTTC. This codes for CASSSRAGTYEQYF.